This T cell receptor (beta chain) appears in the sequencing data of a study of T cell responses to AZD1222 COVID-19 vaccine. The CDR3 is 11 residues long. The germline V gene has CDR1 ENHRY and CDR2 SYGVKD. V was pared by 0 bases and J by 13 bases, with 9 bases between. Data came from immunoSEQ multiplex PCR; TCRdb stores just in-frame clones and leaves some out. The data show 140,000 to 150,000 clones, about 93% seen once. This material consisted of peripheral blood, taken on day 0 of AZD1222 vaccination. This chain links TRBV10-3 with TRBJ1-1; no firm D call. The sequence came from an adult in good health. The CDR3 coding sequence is TGTGCCATCAGTGAGTCACGGGGAGTTTTCTTT. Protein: CAISESRGVFF.